The 22 T cell receptor beta chains listed next were all sequenced from one sample in a study of technical replicates of blood from a handful of donors. Repertoires were generated with immunoSEQ multiplex PCR, while TCRdb's copy carries only in-frame clones and drops some. The table has roughly 15,000 clones, around 87% seen once. Sequenced sample: PBMCs. The receptors come from a human donor in good health.

Of note for this clone: One end of the junction is discordant with germline, which a read error may explain. Distinct nucleotide sequences in the sample also encode this CDR3. The chain is built from TRBV27 and TRBJ2-2; tentatively, D is TRBD1 (5 bases). This CDR3 comprises 15 residues. Per the germline V gene, CDR1 is MNHEY and CDR2 is SMNVEV (reference sequence). CDR3 DNA sequence: TGTGCCAGCAGTTTAGTCAGGGTGAACACTGGGGAGCTGTTTTTT. The encoded protein is CASSLVRVNTGELFF.

CDR3 bases: TGTGCCAGCAGTTTATTTCTGGGGGCCGGAGAGACCCAGTACTTC. Residues: CASSLFLGAGETQYF. V gene TRBV27 combines with J gene TRBJ2-5; D possibly corresponds to TRBD1 (6 bases). Germline loops: CDR1 MNHEY, CDR2 SMNVEV (reference sequence). Trimming cost V 1 base and J 4 bases, with 13 bases left between them. This CDR3 spans 15 amino acids.

The chain combines TRBV11-2 with TRBJ2-7, with 7 nucleotides matching TRBD1. Losses at the gene ends were 1 base for V and 4 bases for J; bases not matched to a gene: 10. Germline assignment: CDR1 SGHAT and CDR2 FQNNGV. The CDR3 consists of 16 residues. The CDR3 sequence is CASSLVAGTAVYEQYF. Written as DNA, the CDR3 is TGTGCCAGCAGCTTAGTGGCCGGGACAGCCGTATACGAGCAGTACTTC.

The chain has TRBV6-6 and TRBJ2-3; possible D gene TRBD1, 6 bases. V gave up 6 bases and J gave up 1 base, with 17 bases separating them. Looked up from germline, CDR1 is MNHNY and CDR2 is SVGAGI (reference sequence). This CDR3 has 16 amino acids. CDR3 coding DNA: TGTGCCAGCAGAGAAACAGGGTCGATCGGCACAGATACGCAGTATTTT. Protein product: CASRETGSIGTDTQYF.

This clone was observed a few times. This chain joins TRBV30 and TRBJ1-1; D unresolved. This CDR3 is built from 13 residues. CDR1 is GTSNPN and CDR2 is SVGIG in the germline V gene (reference sequence). Trimming pared 2 bases from V and 4 bases from J, leaving 11 bases between. DNA of the CDR3: TGTGCCTGGAGTCTGAGGGTTGGCACTGAAGCTTTCTTT. Protein: CAWSLRVGTEAFF.

This clone was picked up one time. One end of the junction does not line up with germline, which may come from a read error. This rearrangement joins TRBV28 to TRBJ1-2, with TRBD1 identical over 9 bases. Germline V CDR1 and CDR2: MDHEN, SYDVKM. There are 16 residues in the CDR3. CDR3 in DNA: TGTACCAGCAGCAGACCTCCGGGACAGGGCGACTATGGCTACACCTTC. Its protein product is CTSSRPPGQGDYGYTF.

This clone was detected once. CDR3 in amino acids: CASSEYGGGPYEQYF. The CDR3 DNA follows: TGTGCCAGCAGTGAATACGGAGGTGGCCCCTACGAGCAGTACTTC. The chain recombines TRBV6-1 with TRBJ2-7; a weak D match, TRBD2 (5 bases). Germline V lookup: CDR1 MNHNS, CDR2 SASEGT. CDR3 length equals 15 residues. The V gene lost 2 bases and the J gene lost 2 bases, with 13 bases spanning the gap.

The genes are TRBV18 and TRBJ2-5; 8 bases are a match to TRBD1. V dropped 4 bases and J dropped 7; count of bases not matched to a gene: 5. In germline, CDR1 is KGHSH, CDR2 LQKENI. This CDR3 comprises 13 residues. The CDR3 is CASSRDRTGTQYF. CDR3 nucleotides: TGTGCCAGCTCACGGGACAGGACAGGGACCCAGTACTTC.

V gene TRBV7-8 combines with J gene TRBJ1-5; 9 bases agree with TRBD1. The CDR3 covers 14 residues. The germline V gene has CDR1 SGHVS and CDR2 FQNEAQ. Trimming cost V 5 bases and J 6 bases; bases outside gene matches: 5. CDR3 sequence reads: CASSPTGGFQPQHF. DNA of the CDR3: TGTGCCAGCAGCCCTACAGGGGGCTTTCAGCCCCAGCATTTT.

This clone was recorded only once. The chain uses TRBV19 and TRBJ2-4; D perhaps matches TRBD2 (5 bases). The V end lost 3 bases, the J end lost 2 bases, and 14 bases lay between the germline ends. Germline V gene sequence: CDR1 LNHDA, CDR2 SQIVND (reference sequence). The CDR3 extends over 16 amino acids. For the CDR3, the DNA is TGTGCCAGTAGTATGTCCGGGTCGGGAACCAAAAACATTCAGTACTTC. Its protein is CASSMSGSGTKNIQYF. Together with reference TRBV19 and TRBJ2-4, the CDR3 gives the full variable domain: DGGITQSPKYLFRKEGQNVTLSCEQNLNHDAMYWYRQDPGQGLRLIYYSQIVNDFQKGDIAEGYSVSREKKESFPLTVTSAQKNPTAFYLCASSMSGSGTKNIQYFGAGTRLSVL.

V is TRBV5-1 and J is TRBJ2-5, with TRBD1 matching 7 bases. CDR1 and CDR2 (germline): SGHRS, YFSETQ. The CDR3 runs to 13 residues. The V and J ends lost 7 bases and 5 bases, in that order; junction bases with no gene match: 8. CDR3 bases: TGCGCCAGCGCACAGGGGAGTGGTGAGACCCAGTACTTC. Encoded protein: CASAQGSGETQYF.

This chain connects TRBV29-1 to TRBJ2-5, with 10 bases lining up with TRBD1. The length of the CDR3 is 12 residues. V lost 7 bases and J lost 5; bases outside the gene matches: 4. Per the germline V gene, CDR1 is SQVTM and CDR2 is ANQGSEA. CDR3 region: CSGGTGEETQYF. CDR3 bases: TGCAGCGGGGGGACAGGGGAGGAGACCCAGTACTTC.

This sequence joins TRBV10-1 and TRBJ2-7; the match to TRBD2 covers 10 bases. The V segment lost 2 bases and the J segment 3 bases; nucleotides outside the gene matches: 7. CDR1 is WNHNN and CDR2 is SYGVQD in the germline V gene (reference sequence). This CDR3 contains 16 residues. CDR3 sequence: CASSEASGSGGYEQYF. DNA for the CDR3: TGCGCCAGCAGTGAGGCTAGCGGGAGTGGCGGCTACGAGCAGTACTTC.

The V gene is TRBV5-1, the J gene TRBJ2-2; 11 bases fit TRBD1. Germline lookup yields CDR1 SGHRS and CDR2 YFSETQ. The V segment lost 4 bases and the J segment 4 bases; nucleotides outside the gene matches: 3. The CDR3 contains 15 residues. CDR3 bases: TGCGCCAGCAGCCCGGGGACAGGGGGCACCGGGGAGCTGTTTTTT. Translating it yields CASSPGTGGTGELFF. Full variable domain (rest looked up from reference TRBV5-1 and TRBJ2-2): KAGVTQTPRYLIKTRGQQVTLSCSPISGHRSVSWYQQTPGQGLQFLFEYFSETQRNKGNFPGRFSGRQFSNSRSEMNVSTLELGDSALYLCASSPGTGGTGELFFGEGSRLTVL.

The chain has TRBV29-1 and TRBJ2-1; D remains unclear. V dropped 2 bases and J dropped 1 base, with 6 bases sitting between them. Germline lookup yields CDR1 SQVTM and CDR2 ANQGSEA. The CDR3 runs to 13 residues. The CDR3 sequence: CSVESLSYNEQFF. The CDR3, as DNA: TGCAGCGTTGAATCCTTATCCTACAATGAGCAGTTCTTC.

V gene TRBV6-5 combines with J gene TRBJ2-1; 9 bases agree with TRBD2. CDR1 MNHEY and CDR2 SVGAGI come from the germline V gene. The CDR3 length is 15 residues. V trimming: 7 bases; J trimming: 6 bases; junction bases outside the gene matches: 10. CDR3 DNA: TGTGCCAGCATGGGTTTGGTAGCGGGAGCCAATGAGCAGTTCTTC. It is translated as CASMGLVAGANEQFF.

This clone was seen just once. The V gene is TRBV27, the J gene TRBJ2-7, with 8 bases that match TRBD2. The length of the CDR3 is 15 residues. Germline V gene data show CDR1 as MNHEY and CDR2 as SMNVEV (reference sequence). With V trimmed by 3 bases and J by 2 bases, 6 bases remained unmatched. The CDR3, as DNA: TGTGCCAGCAGTTTGTTGCAGCGGGAGCCCTACGAGCAGTACTTC. This sequence encodes CASSLLQREPYEQYF.

The CDR3 here is CASSPAPAGGYNEQFF. The DNA of the CDR3 is TGTGCCAGCAGCCCCGCCCCAGCGGGGGGCTACAATGAGCAGTTCTTC. The V call is TRBV7-8, the J call TRBJ2-1; 9 bases map to TRBD2. Per germline, CDR1 SGHVS and CDR2 FQNEAQ. CDR3 length: 16 amino acids. With V trimmed by 5 bases and J by 3 bases, 8 bases remained unmatched.

The V gene is TRBV10-3, the J gene TRBJ2-5, with D possibly matching TRBD2 (5 bases). The CDR3 has 15 residues. Germline V CDR1 and CDR2: ENHRY, SYGVKD. The ends were cut back, 0 bases at V and 3 bases at J, with 11 bases in the middle. The CDR3: CAISESASRKETQYF. CDR3 in DNA: TGTGCCATCAGTGAGTCGGCTAGCAGAAAAGAGACCCAGTACTTC.

This clone was detected once. This chain joins TRBV6-5 and TRBJ2-1; 7 bases line up with TRBD2. Germline V gives CDR1 MNHEY, CDR2 SVGAGI. J gave up 8 bases and V 6 bases, and 7 bases lay outside the gene matches. CDR3 size: 13 residues. The CDR3 coding sequence is TGTGCCAGCAGACAGCGGGACGAGGATGAGCAGTTCTTC. This encodes CASRQRDEDEQFF.

This sequence joins TRBV6-1 and TRBJ1-5; TRBD1 is a possible D gene (6 bases). CDR1 MNHNS and CDR2 SASEGT come from the germline V gene. V lost 4 bases, J lost 6 bases, and 10 bases lay in between. There are 13 residues in the CDR3. CDR3 in amino acids: CASSGTVLQPQHF. The CDR3 DNA sequence: TGTGCCAGCAGTGGGACAGTACTTCAGCCCCAGCATTTT.

The V and J genes are TRBV5-1 and TRBJ2-5; 10 bases fit TRBD2. The trim removed 5 bases at V and 2 bases at J, leaving 6 bases unmatched. The CDR3 length is 15 residues. Germline CDR1 SGHRS, CDR2 YFSETQ. The CDR3 DNA sequence: TGCGCCAGCAGTCTTAGCGGGAGGCAACAAGAGACCCAGTACTTC. Translation gives CASSLSGRQQETQYF.